This TCR beta chain was sequenced during a study of blood T cell repertoires in COVID-19. TCRdb keeps only in-frame clones here, not all; method: immunoSEQ multiplex PCR. The data contain under 200,000 clones, approximately 83% of them seen just once; the ten biggest clones take up around 2.4%. This clonotype was obtained from a human donor with acute or convalescent COVID-19. The donor label of this sample is uncertain. Sequencing was done on a sample of peripheral blood.

CDR3 protein: CASSFKTSGWYQETQYF. The CDR3 DNA is TGTGCCAGCAGCTTCAAAACTAGCGGGTGGTACCAAGAGACCCAGTACTTC. The chain has TRBV5-6 and TRBJ2-5, with 9 bases that match TRBD2. The J segment lost 0 bases and the V segment lost 2 bases, leaving 8 bases of the junction unmatched. This CDR3 has 17 amino acids. Germline-derived CDR1 and CDR2 are SGHDT and YYEEEE.